The T cell receptor beta chain under discussion was sequenced for a study of blood T cell repertoires in COVID-19. Deletions cut 5 bases from V and 3 bases from J, with 16 bases between. The germline CDR1 and CDR2 sequences are SNHLY and FYNNEI. CDR3 length equals 16 residues. The assay was immunoSEQ multiplex PCR, and TCRdb's table has in-frame clones only and misses some. The sample lists roughly 440,000 clones, 70% to 90% occurring once. The sequencing sample was made of peripheral blood. The chain carries TRBV2 and TRBJ1-4; D is ambiguous. The sequence came from a woman aged 45-65 years with COVID-19, enrolled during active disease. The CDR3 DNA reads TGTGCCAGCAGTCGGGAGAGCACAGCATCTAATGAAAAACTGTTTTTT. It encodes CASSRESTASNEKLFF.